This record covers a single T cell receptor (beta chain). This sample includes further DNA sequences coding for the same CDR3. Sequencing was performed with immunoSEQ multiplex PCR; in TCRdb, only in-frame clones are kept and a portion is missing. This table holds approximately 2,000,000 clones, around 92% found once. The germline CDR1 and CDR2 sequences are LGHNT and FRNRAP. This CDR3 has 13 amino acids. V trimming: 6 bases; J trimming: 4 bases; junction bases outside the gene matches: 4. These data belong to a study of shared clonotypes between healthy human individuals. The sequence derives from a man aged 18 to 30 in good health. Some clones in this sample may be carry-over from other donors' samples. The gene calls are TRBV12-5 and TRBJ2-3, with TRBD1 matching over 7 bases. What was sequenced was naive CD4+ T cells from PBMCs. Subset of the sample: CD45RA+ positively selected. Here the CDR3 DNA reads TGTGCTAGTGGCCAAGGGGGCGCAGATACGCAGTATTTT. Its translation is CASGQGGADTQYF.